Sequencing of this T cell receptor beta chain was carried out in a study of blood T cell repertoires in COVID-19. Study overall: Researchers got acute and convalescent COVID-19 samples from the United States, Italy and Spain. From T cells, B-cell-depleted T cells, or PBMCs came the material, which was cDNA or gDNA.

In the source study's methods: How many nucleated cells were present was estimated from reference gene primer amplification. Profiling relied on immunoSEQ multiplex PCR, and the TCRdb table lists in-frame clones only, not all of them. V, J and clone size reflect that table, while D and trimming were determined from the DNA. The sample gives fewer than 400,000 clones, less than 85% of which show up once; 3% to 4.5% is in the top ten. Sequencing used peripheral blood. This clonotype originated in a woman aged 18-30 years with acute or convalescent COVID-19.

CDR3 nucleotide sequence: TGCGCCAGCAGTGAGTCGAACAGGGCGGGTGGCTACACCTTC. Translated, it gives CASSESNRAGGYTF. This chain connects TRBV10-2 to TRBJ1-2; D may be TRBD1 (6 bases). CDR3 length equals 14 residues. CDR1 WSHSY and CDR2 SAAADI come from the germline V gene. Trimming cost V 0 bases and J 7 bases, with 12 bases left between them.